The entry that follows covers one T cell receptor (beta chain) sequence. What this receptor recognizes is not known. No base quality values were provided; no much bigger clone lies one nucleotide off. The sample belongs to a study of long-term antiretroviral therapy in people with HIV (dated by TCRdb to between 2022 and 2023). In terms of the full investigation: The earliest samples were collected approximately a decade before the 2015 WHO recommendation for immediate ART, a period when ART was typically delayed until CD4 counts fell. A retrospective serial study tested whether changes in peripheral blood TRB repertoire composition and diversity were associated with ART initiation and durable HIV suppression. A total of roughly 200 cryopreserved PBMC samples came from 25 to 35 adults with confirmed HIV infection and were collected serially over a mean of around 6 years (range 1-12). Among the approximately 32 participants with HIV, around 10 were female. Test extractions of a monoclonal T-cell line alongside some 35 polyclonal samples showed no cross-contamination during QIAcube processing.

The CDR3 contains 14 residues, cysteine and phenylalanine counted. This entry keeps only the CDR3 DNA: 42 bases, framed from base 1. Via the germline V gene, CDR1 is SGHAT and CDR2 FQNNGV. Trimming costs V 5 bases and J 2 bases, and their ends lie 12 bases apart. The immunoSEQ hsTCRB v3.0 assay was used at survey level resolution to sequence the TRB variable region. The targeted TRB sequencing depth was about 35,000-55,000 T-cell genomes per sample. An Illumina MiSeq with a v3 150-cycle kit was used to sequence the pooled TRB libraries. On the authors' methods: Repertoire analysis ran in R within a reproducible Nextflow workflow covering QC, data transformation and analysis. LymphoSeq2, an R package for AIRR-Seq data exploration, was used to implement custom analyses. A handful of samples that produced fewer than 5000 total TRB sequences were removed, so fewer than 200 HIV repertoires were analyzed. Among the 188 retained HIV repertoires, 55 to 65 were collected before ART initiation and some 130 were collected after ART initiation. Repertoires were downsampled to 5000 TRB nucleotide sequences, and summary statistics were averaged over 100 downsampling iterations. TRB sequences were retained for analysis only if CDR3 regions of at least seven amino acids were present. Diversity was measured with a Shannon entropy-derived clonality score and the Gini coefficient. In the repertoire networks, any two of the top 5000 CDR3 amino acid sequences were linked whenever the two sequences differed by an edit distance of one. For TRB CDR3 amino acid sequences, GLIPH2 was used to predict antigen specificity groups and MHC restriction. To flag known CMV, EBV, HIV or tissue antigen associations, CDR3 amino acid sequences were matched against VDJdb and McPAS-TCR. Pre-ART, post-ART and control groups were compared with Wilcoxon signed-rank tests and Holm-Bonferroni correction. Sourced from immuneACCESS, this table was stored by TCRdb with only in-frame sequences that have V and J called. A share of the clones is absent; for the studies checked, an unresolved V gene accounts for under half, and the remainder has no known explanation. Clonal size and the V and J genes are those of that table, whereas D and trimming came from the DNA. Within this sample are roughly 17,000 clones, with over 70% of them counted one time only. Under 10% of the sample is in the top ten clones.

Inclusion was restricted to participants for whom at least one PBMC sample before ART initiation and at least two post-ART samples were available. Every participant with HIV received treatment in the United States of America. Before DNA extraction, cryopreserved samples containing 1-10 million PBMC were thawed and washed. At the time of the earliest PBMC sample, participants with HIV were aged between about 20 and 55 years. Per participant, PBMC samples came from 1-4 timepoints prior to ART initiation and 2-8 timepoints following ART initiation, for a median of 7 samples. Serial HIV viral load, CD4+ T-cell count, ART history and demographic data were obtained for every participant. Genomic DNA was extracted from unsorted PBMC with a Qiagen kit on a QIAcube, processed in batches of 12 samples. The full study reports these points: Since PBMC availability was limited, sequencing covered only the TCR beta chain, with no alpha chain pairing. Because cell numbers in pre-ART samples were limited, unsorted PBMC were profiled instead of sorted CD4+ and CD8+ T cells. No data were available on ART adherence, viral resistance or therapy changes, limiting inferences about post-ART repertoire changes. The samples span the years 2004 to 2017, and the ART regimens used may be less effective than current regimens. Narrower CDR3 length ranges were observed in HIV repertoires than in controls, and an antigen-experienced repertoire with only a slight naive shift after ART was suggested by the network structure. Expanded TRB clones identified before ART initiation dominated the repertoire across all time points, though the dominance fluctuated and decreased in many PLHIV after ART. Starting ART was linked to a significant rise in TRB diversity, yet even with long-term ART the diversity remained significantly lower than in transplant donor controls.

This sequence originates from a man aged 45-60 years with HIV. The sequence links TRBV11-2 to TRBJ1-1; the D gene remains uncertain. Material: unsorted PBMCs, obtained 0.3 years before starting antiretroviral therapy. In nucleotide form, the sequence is TGTGCCAGCAGCCCCTCTGCCTTAAACACTGAAGCTTTCTTT. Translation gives CASSPSALNTEAFF.